This T cell receptor beta chain emerged from a study of cytomegalovirus exposure and HLA in healthy donors (dated by TCRdb to about 2017). Regarding the study in general: In an earlier analysis of 587 of the donors, under 300 Gb of sequence data and 117 million unique TCR beta sequences from some 170 million T cells were reported. Roughly 300 gigabases of sequencing data and 70 million to 100 million unique TCR sequences were included in an early release covering 550 to 800 HLA-typed donors. The genetic ancestry cluster associated with self-reported Caucasian donors included approximately 85% of the roughly 400 genotyped donors. The study aimed to test whether cataloging public T cell receptors could reveal signatures of past pathogen exposure. The T cell repertoires of roughly 660 subjects were profiled by immunosequencing and related to cytomegalovirus serostatus. Besides the first cohort of 666 subjects, a separate validation cohort made up of roughly 120 different subjects was used. To predict cytomegalovirus infection status, the study brought together high-throughput TCR immunosequencing, statistical association of individual TCRs with disease status, and machine learning. In a later analysis, previously published TCR beta repertoires from hundreds of donors were re-analyzed and high-resolution HLA genotyping was added so that TCR occurrence patterns could be studied. The later analysis used no new phenotypic data to find candidate immune exposures, relying instead on TCR beta sequences and their occurrence across donors. In an earlier analysis of roughly 600 of the donors, high-throughput TCR beta sequencing was used to judge whether each TCR beta V gene segment behaved as functional or pseudogenic. Alongside the repertoire data, information on donor age, sex, ethnicity and CMV serostatus was compiled. Genome-wide SNP genotypes for about three fifths of the roughly 670 donors were used in a later genetic analysis, which treated that subset as a discovery cohort. Every discovery cohort repertoire had been produced on one sequencing platform. HLA typing included class I and class II loci at four-digit resolution. The number of typed donors differed by locus: 629-630 for A, B, C, DRB1 and DQB1; 500 to 550 for DQA1; approximately 600 for DPA1; and some 470 for DPB1. Roughly 5 DR-DQ haplotypes were handled as single units for association and clustering, since linkage in the cohort was strong. On average, 235,054 unique TCR beta nucleotide sequences were sequenced per donor among 350 to 400 genotyped donors of the cohort, with 15% to 20% of those sequences being non-productive. General conclusions and limits of the study: Assigning TCR associations to individual alleles was difficult when HLA alleles, especially DR and DQ, strongly co-occurred. Some IMGT-functional V segments, including TRBV6-2 and TRBV6-3, could not be distinguished by the 87-base-pair reads and were therefore excluded. The only immune exposure information available for the cohort was CMV serostatus. A later analysis found that HLA-associated TCR beta chains were more clonally expanded and had lower generation probabilities than equally common non-associated chains. Sequencing depth was assumed to be roughly uniform across donors in the presence/absence analyses, though that assumption may not hold. A further reported finding was that TCR beta sequences accurately predicted the HLA-A and HLA-B alleles for most subjects in the first cohort. A later analysis reported that several top co-occurrence clusters appeared linked to parvovirus B19, influenza, CMV and Epstein-Barr virus. Specific HLA alleles were associated with over 15,000 TCR beta sequences at a false discovery rate of 0.05 in a later analysis. In an earlier analysis of 587 of the donors, most TCR beta V segments appeared in productive rearrangements about 90% or about 30% of the time, broadly matching IMGT annotations. A later genetic analysis reported fewer N-insertions in productive TCRs among donors in an Asian-associated ancestry cluster than the roughly 700-donor mean. The study listed 164 TCR beta chains as associated with cytomegalovirus. The authors suggested that the approach could potentially be generalized to other disease states and immunological phenotypes. According to a later analysis, TCR association rates differed among HLA loci, with DRB1 alleles showing the most associated TCRs and HLA-C alleles showing the fewest. Because HLA typing was missing for some donors at each locus, association tests included only the typed subset. Only TCR beta chains were sequenced in this cohort, and the absence of alpha or paired-chain data limited detectable features. Across donors, most TCR sequences were observed very rarely, whereas some public TCRs were present in many individuals. The classifier was reported to diagnose cytomegalovirus status with high specificity and sensitivity in both the original and validation cohorts. Correlated functional status among segregating V segments might be attributable to linkage disequilibrium, but an unknown experimental factor could not be ruled out. Because counts were too low, seventeen rarely observed V segments, including chromosome 9 orphons, were excluded from the earlier analysis of about 500 of the donors. A cluster of highly shared sequence variants was judged likely to be a technical artifact of the sequencing pipeline. Three of the identified cytomegalovirus-associated TCR beta chains were confirmed in vitro to be specific for cytomegalovirus antigens. In a later genetic analysis, a missense DCLRE1C variant was associated with V-gene and J-gene trimming of TCR beta chains, and the association was replicated in an independent cohort. Most CMV-associated TCR beta chains appeared to be HLA-restricted in a later analysis, and the HLA associations seemed to be driven largely by CMV exposure.

The library was built by means of the immunoSEQ multiplex PCR assay. The multiplex PCR relied on a mix of 60 forward primers for TCR Vbeta segments and 13 reverse primers for TCR Jbeta segments. The CDR3 region of rearranged TCR beta genes was amplified from genomic DNA by a multiplex PCR assay. On the Illumina HiSeq System, the amplified TCR beta libraries were sequenced as 87-base-pair reads. The paper's data handling went like this. In a later analysis, tens of millions of unique TCR beta chains were counted across the 666 repertoires, and approximately 11 million of these chains were shared by at least two donors. Raw reads were error-corrected and collapsed into unique sequences by a nearest-neighbor algorithm in which closely related sequences were merged to remove PCR and sequencing errors. Alignment of CDR3 sequences to IMGT reference sequences was used to assign V, D and J gene segments. For a sequence to be retained, at least a six-nucleotide match to both a V gene segment and a J gene segment was required. Rearrangements were called productive when the CDR3 lacked stop codons and stayed in frame with V and J; all others were non-productive. Following IMGT convention, CDR3 was defined as the stretch from the second conserved V-encoded cysteine to the conserved J-encoded phenylalanine. The earlier analysis of about 590 of the donors excluded sequences that lacked an unambiguous match to a single V gene segment. In an earlier analysis of 587 of the donors, V segments were called functional above 56.7% productive rearrangements and were called segregating when the between-donor standard deviation exceeded 5%. A statistical classification framework was built to diagnose cytomegalovirus status from the catalog of TCR beta chain sequences. In a later analysis, V and J genes were assigned by comparing TCR nucleotide sequences against IMGT/GENE-DB human TR gene sequences. A later analysis assigned CDR3 sequences and most-parsimonious VDJ recombination scenarios with the TCRdist pipeline. A later analysis defined each TCR beta chain by its CDR3 amino acid sequence plus V-gene family, and excluded reads lacking a unique V-gene family. In a later analysis, nearly 600 highly shared, low-generation-probability nucleotide sequences were removed to address suspected cross-contamination and a sequencing artifact. For each public chain, a later analysis derived a clonal expansion index from normalized ranks of inferred template counts within each repertoire. Generation probabilities in a later analysis came from a VDJ recombination model fitted to out-of-frame rearrangements, and those results were checked against IGoR. In a later analysis, TCR-TCR, TCR-HLA and TCR-CMV co-occurrence was scored with hypergeometric tests, and a repertoire-size bias correction was applied to TCR pairs. A later analysis estimated false discovery rates by permuting HLA or CMV assignments 20 times. In a later analysis, co-occurring TCRs were grouped using DBSCAN, with TCRdist sequence similarity added in when clustering inside HLA-allele-positive subsets. Co-occurrence clustering excluded repertoires with fewer than 30,000 or more than 120,000 public chains, plus five with anomalous nucleotide sharing. TCRdb holds this immuneACCESS table with in-frame rearrangements only. Some clones are missing; in checked studies, unresolved V genes explain under half, and the rest has no known cause. Clone size and V and J calls were adopted from that table, with D and trimming inferred from the DNA. The sample has about 98,000 clones on record, approximately 72% of them singletons. The ten largest make up approximately 11% of the sample.

The germline V gene (reference sequence) provides CDR1 LNHDA and CDR2 SQIVND. The CDR3 starts with the cysteine, ends with the phenylalanine, and has 15 residues. The only DNA kept is the CDR3, 45 bases in frame from the first base. A distance of 16 bases separates the germline ends of V and J, which lose 5 bases and 3 bases respectively. Remarks on this clone: Which antigen it targets is not known. No qualities accompany the bases; no much larger clone lies one base away.

The cohort comprised more than 550 healthy bone marrow donors. All cohort members were sampled while nominally healthy, although unrecorded immune exposures were likely present. The donor tested CMV seropositive, placing the donor among the 289 seropositive members of the cohort. A peripheral blood sample was collected from each donor, and TCR beta sequencing was performed on peripheral blood mononuclear cells. The Qiagen DNeasy Blood Extraction Kit was used to extract genomic DNA from the blood cell samples. The sequenced sample was PBMCs. The TCR originated in a man aged 18 to 30 in good health and CMV-seropositive. The chain joins TRBV19 to TRBJ1-2; there is no confident call for the D gene. CDR3 reads: CASSPALSPDYGYTF. The DNA sequence is TGTGCCAGTAGTCCCGCCCTTAGTCCCGACTATGGCTACACCTTC.